The 25 T cell receptor beta chains below all came from one sample that was sequenced in a study of tissue T cells after allogeneic stem cell transplantation. Here immunoSEQ multiplex PCR was the method, and the copy in TCRdb shows in-frame clones only, minus some. The sample shows about 1,300 clones, approximately 48% of them seen only once. Time point noted: mouse harvest day 14 after allogeneic transplant. Each mouse received 10^7 T-cell-depleted marrow cells plus 10^6 splenic CD5+ T cells by tail vein. What was sequenced was spleen. These receptors originate from a female BALB/c mouse given C57BL/6 T cells with graft-versus-host disease after an allogeneic hematopoietic cell transplant.

In the case of this clone: Each gene name is a mouse one. The read terminates 1 residue ahead of where the CDR3 ends, so the germline J gene completes it. The chain uses TRBV14 and TRBJ2-2; 8 nucleotides align to TRBD2. The germline V gene has CDR1 SGHDT and CDR2 FRDEAV. This CDR3 is built from 15 residues. J was trimmed by 0 bases and V by 4 bases; bases with no gene match: 2. The CDR3 bases that were read are TGTGCCAGCAGTCGACTGGGGTCAAACACCGGGCAGCTCTAC. This encodes CASSRLGSNTGQLY. In full, the CDR3 is CASSRLGSNTGQLYF.

This clone was seen more than once but under ten times. Mouse names are used for the genes. The read is 1 residue too short to cover the CDR3 end, so that end is filled in from the germline J gene. The chain has TRBV14 and TRBJ1-3; 8 bases align to TRBD1. After removal of 2 bases from V and 4 bases from J, the junction contained 2 bases not matched to a gene. The CDR3 contains 14 residues. CDR1 is SGHDT, CDR2 FRDEAV, per germline. The CDR3 sequence is CASSLGDRGNTLYF. The CDR3 DNA, read in part, is TGTGCCAGCAGTTTGGGGGACAGGGGAAATACGCTCTAT.

As for this clone: Gene names denote mouse genes. The CDR3 reads CASSLGDNYAEQFF. Incomplete CDR3 DNA: TGTGCCAGCAGTCTGGGGGACAACTATGCTGAGCAGTTC. J is TRBJ2-1 and V is TRBV26, with D perhaps given as TRBD1 or TRBD2 (5 bases each). The read comes to an end 1 residue before the CDR3 does, leaving the germline J gene to fill in the end. Trimming took off 2 bases at V and 1 base at J, with 6 bases between the two ends. Looked up from germline, CDR1 is KGHPV and CDR2 is FQNQEV (reference sequence). The length of the CDR3 is 14 residues.

By its share, this clone is large (0.1 to 1%). Gene and germline names: mouse. The read terminates 1 residue ahead of where the CDR3 ends, so the germline J gene completes it. This rearrangement joins TRBV23 to TRBJ2-5; TRBD2 is the table's D call and was not checked against the DNA. Germline V gene sequence: CDR1 KGHTA, CDR2 FQNQQP. This CDR3 contains 12 residues. The CDR3 here is CSSRLGGDTQYF. The sequenced CDR3 bases are TGCTCCAGTAGACTGGGGGGAGACACCCAGTAC.

Notes on this clone: Gene names refer to mouse genes. Read coverage stops 1 residue before the CDR3 terminus; the germline J gene supplies the remainder. V gene TRBV15 combines with J gene TRBJ2-2; 7 nucleotides align to TRBD1. Germline CDR1 reads SGHND; CDR2 reads FRSKSL. This CDR3 has 15 residues. The junction had 4 bases not matched to a gene; V was cut back by 6 bases and J by 0 bases. This CDR3 reads CASSPGTANTGQLYF. The covered CDR3 bases are TGTGCCAGCAGCCCTGGGACAGCAAACACCGGGCAGCTCTAC.

By its share, this clone is medium-sized. Gene names and germline refer to mouse. Sequencing ends 1 residue short of the CDR3 end; the germline J gene provides the rest. This rearrangement joins TRBV29 to TRBJ2-2; D is possibly TRBD1 (6 bases). CDR3 length: 15 residues. V was shortened by 4 bases and J by 0 bases, with 9 bases between the two germline ends. The germline CDR1 and CDR2 sequences are MSHET and SYDVDS. Incomplete CDR3 DNA: TGTGCTAGCAGTTCCAGGGGTGCAAACACCGGGCAGCTCTAC. It is translated as CASSSRGANTGQLY. The full CDR3 reads CASSSRGANTGQLYF.

As for this clone: The genes and germline here are from mouse. The sequenced fragment ends 1 residue before the CDR3 boundary, so the rest is inferred from the germline J gene. The chain combines TRBV16 with TRBJ1-4; a weak D match, TRBD1 (5 bases). This CDR3 is built from 14 residues. V lost 2 bases and J lost 6, with 10 bases in between. Germline values: CDR1 SGHSA, CDR2 FRNQAP. This chain's CDR3 is CASSLKTGYERLFF. The CDR3 DNA, read in part, is TGTGCAAGCAGCTTAAAAACAGGTTACGAAAGATTATTT.

In regard to this clone: Here the gene names and germline are mouse. The CDR3 end falls 1 residue outside the read, so it is completed with the germline J gene. V is TRBV3 and J is TRBJ1-1; TRBD1 agrees at 7 bases. After removal of 1 base from V and 4 bases from J, the junction contained 3 bases not matched to a gene. This CDR3 is 14 amino acids long. Looked up from germline, CDR1 is SNHLY and CDR2 is FYNGKV (reference sequence). The CDR3 DNA, read in part, is TGTGCCAGCAGCTTAGTACAGGGGATCACAGAAGTCTTC. Translating it yields CASSLVQGITEVF. The entire CDR3 protein is CASSLVQGITEVFF.

In this sample, this clone turned up once. Germline and genes: mouse. Sequencing ends 1 residue short of the CDR3 end; the germline J gene provides the rest. The V gene is TRBV16, the J gene TRBJ2-5; no clear D gene. The ends were cut back, 0 bases at V and 6 bases at J, with 4 bases in the middle. CDR1 and CDR2 from the germline V gene are SGHSA and FRNQAP. This CDR3 spans 12 amino acids. The CDR3 protein is CASSLDGDTQYF. CDR3 DNA, as far as it was read: TGTGCAAGCAGCTTAGATGGGGACACCCAGTAC.

Details on this clone: Gene names and germline match the mouse. Read data end 1 residue before the CDR3 end; the end is taken from the germline J gene. The chain has TRBV12-2 and TRBJ2-4; TRBD2 agrees at 10 bases. From germline, CDR1 is SGHLS and CDR2 HYDKME. This CDR3 comprises 16 residues. With 3 bases clipped from V and 0 bases from J, the junction kept 5 bases outside the gene matches. Partial CDR3 DNA: TGTGCCAGCTCTGCGGGACTGGGGTCTAGTCAAAACACCTTGTAC. This codes for CASSAGLGSSQNTLY. The whole CDR3 protein reads CASSAGLGSSQNTLYF.

In this sample, this clone is large. The listed genes are named as in mouse. Sequencing ends 1 residue short of the CDR3 end; the germline J gene provides the rest. V and J are TRBV16 and TRBJ2-5; perhaps TRBD1 as D (6 bases). The germline V and J ends were trimmed by 1 base and 1 base, with 6 bases remaining between them. The length of the CDR3 is 14 residues. CDR1 and CDR2 from the germline V gene are SGHSA and FRNQAP. The CDR3 spells CASSLGTDQDTQYF. CDR3 DNA (partial): TGTGCAAGCAGCTTAGGGACAGACCAAGACACCCAGTAC.

Notes on this clone: The listed genes are named as in mouse. The CDR3 is cut off 1 residue early in the read; its end comes from the germline J gene. This rearrangement joins TRBV26 to TRBJ2-5; the D gene is possibly TRBD1 (6 bases). CDR3 length equals 14 residues. Looked up from germline, CDR1 is KGHPV and CDR2 is FQNQEV (reference sequence). The V and J ends lost 3 bases and 2 bases respectively, with 9 bases between them. CDR3 region: CASSLRDIQDTQYF. The part of the CDR3 DNA that was read is TGTGCCAGCAGTCTACGGGACATCCAAGACACCCAGTAC. The variable domain in full, with the rest retrieved from reference TRBV26 and TRBJ2-5, is NSKVIQTPRYLVKGQGQKAKMRCIPEKGHPVVFWYQQNKNNEFKFLINFQNQEVLQQIDMTEKRFSAECPSNSPCSLEIQSSEAGDSALYLCASSLRDIQDTQYFGPGTRLLVL.

A remark on this clone: The listed genes are named as in mouse. The CDR3 end falls 1 residue outside the read, so it is completed with the germline J gene. The V gene is TRBV12-1, the J gene TRBJ2-3; 14 bases are a match to TRBD2. Germline trimming cut 4 bases from V and 8 bases from J; bases unmatched to any gene: 4. CDR1 SGHSN and CDR2 HYEKVE come from the germline V gene. The CDR3 is 14 residues long. CDR3: CASSRDWGGRTLYF. The sequenced part of the CDR3 DNA is TGTGCCAGCTCCCGGGACTGGGGGGGCAGAACGCTGTAT. Drawing the rest from reference TRBV12-1 and TRBJ2-3, the complete variable domain is DSGVVQSPRHIIKEKGGRSVLTCIPISGHSNVVWYQQTLGKELKFLIQHYEKVERDKGFLPSRFSVQQFDDYHSEMNMSALELEDSAMYFCASSRDWGGRTLYFGSGTRLTVL.

Points on this clone: Gene names and germline refer to mouse. The sequence runs out 1 residue before the end of the CDR3; the remainder is reconstructed from the germline J gene. The chain employs TRBV13-2 and TRBJ1-5, with a weak D call TRBD1 (6 bases). Trimming removed 10 bases at V and 3 bases at J, with 14 bases between. The germline V gene encodes CDR1 NNHNN and CDR2 SYGAGS (reference sequence). CDR3 length: 13 residues. The CDR3 is CAGPGQTNQAPLF. Partial CDR3 DNA: TGTGCCGGGCCGGGACAAACCAACCAGGCTCCGCTT.

On this clone: Gene names are the mouse ones. The sequenced fragment ends 1 residue before the CDR3 boundary, so the rest is inferred from the germline J gene. This sequence joins TRBV5 and TRBJ2-2, with D possibly matching TRBD2 (6 bases). The V gene lost 0 bases and the J gene lost 9 bases, with 14 bases spanning the gap. CDR3 length: 15 residues. Germline assignment: CDR1 LGHNA and CDR2 YNLKQL (reference sequence). The CDR3 sequence is CASSQDTGKGRQLYF. The CDR3 DNA, read in part, is TGTGCCAGCAGCCAAGATACTGGGAAGGGCCGGCAGCTCTAC.

With respect to this clone: Mouse germline and gene names are used. With the read ending 1 residue before the CDR3 end, the germline J gene is used to fill in that end. The V call is TRBV13-2, the J call TRBJ1-2; 7 bases align to TRBD1. Germline values: CDR1 NNHNN, CDR2 SYGAGS (reference sequence). V gave up 4 bases and J gave up 0 bases; unmatched junction bases: 3. This CDR3 region has 14 residues. The CDR3 spells CASGHRGPNSDYTF. The CDR3 DNA, read in part, is TGTGCCAGCGGTCACAGGGGACCAAACTCCGACTACACC.

Notes on this clone: These gene names are mouse names. From the germline J gene comes the end of the CDR3, since the read stops 1 residue before it. The rearrangement joins TRBV26 to TRBJ1-1; TRBD1 is a possible D gene (5 bases). From germline, CDR1 is KGHPV and CDR2 FQNQEV (reference sequence). CDR3 length equals 14 residues. The germline V and J ends were trimmed by 2 bases and 9 bases, with 16 bases remaining between them. The CDR3 bases that were read are TGTGCCAGCAGTCTGGGCGACAGAAAAATGCAAGTCTTC. The encoded protein is CASSLGDRKMQVF. The complete CDR3 protein is CASSLGDRKMQVFF.

With respect to this clone: All gene names here are mouse names. From the germline J gene comes the end of the CDR3, since the read stops 1 residue before it. The chain combines TRBV15 with TRBJ2-2, with D possibly being TRBD2 (5 bases). The CDR3 is made up of 14 amino acids. Germline assignment: CDR1 SGHND and CDR2 FRSKSL. The ends were cut back, 2 bases at V and 4 bases at J, with 8 bases in the middle. CDR3 DNA (partial): TGTGCCAGCAGTTTAACTGGAGGCACCGGGCAGCTCTAC. Its protein is CASSLTGGTGQLY. In full, the CDR3 reads CASSLTGGTGQLYF. Full variable domain (outside the CDR3, taken from reference TRBV15 and TRBJ2-2): DAGVTQTPRHEVAEKGQTIILKCEPVSGHNDLFWYRQTKIQGLELLSYFRSKSLMEDGGAFKDRFKAEMLNSSFSTLKIQPTEPKDSAVYLCASSLTGGTGQLYFGEGSKLTVL.

This clone was recorded a few times. Genes here carry mouse names. The missing CDR3 end, 1 residue past where the read stops, is filled in from the germline J gene. The V gene is TRBV13-2, the J gene TRBJ1-2; D may be TRBD1 (6 bases). Looked up from germline, CDR1 is NNHNN and CDR2 is SYGAGS (reference sequence). The V and J ends lost 3 bases and 2 bases respectively, with 8 bases between them. The CDR3 sequence is 13 residues long. The CDR3 region is CASGVTGNSDYTF. The sequenced CDR3 bases are TGTGCCAGCGGTGTCACAGGGAACTCCGACTACACC.

On this clone itself: Gene names and germline refer to mouse. The read ends 1 residue before the CDR3 terminus; that terminus is restored from the germline J gene. This chain uses TRBV1 with TRBJ1-1; no clear D gene. Germline V gives CDR1 NSQYPW, CDR2 LRSPGD (reference sequence). V dropped 1 base and J dropped 4 bases, with 7 bases sitting between them. This CDR3 spans 13 amino acids. The chain's CDR3 is CTCSAGEGTEVFF. The part of the CDR3 DNA that was read is TGCACCTGCAGTGCAGGGGAGGGCACAGAAGTCTTC.

This clone has a handful of counts. Genes and germline come from the mouse. The read terminates 1 residue before the CDR3 end, so the remaining end is supplied by the germline J gene. The chain recombines TRBV13-3 with TRBJ2-1, with 7 positions matching TRBD1. The junction had 3 bases not matched to a gene; V was cut back by 3 bases and J by 0 bases. The CDR3 has 15 residues. Germline assignment: CDR1 NNHDY and CDR2 SYVADS. The CDR3 bases that were read are TGTGCCAGCAGTGGGGACAGCCATAACTATGCTGAGCAGTTC. It specifies CASSGDSHNYAEQF. From start to end, the CDR3 is CASSGDSHNYAEQFF.

Of note for this clone: Gene names refer to mouse genes. The read ends 1 residue shy of where the CDR3 ends; the end is completed using the germline J gene. The rearrangement joins TRBV1 to TRBJ1-4; no reliable D call. The CDR3 loop spans 15 amino acids. Trimming took 0 bases from V and 0 from J, leaving 5 bases between them. CDR1 and CDR2 from the germline V gene are NSQYPW and LRSPGD (reference sequence). Incomplete CDR3 DNA: TGCACCTGCAGTGCAGATCAGGTTTCCAACGAAAGATTATTT. Its translation: CTCSADQVSNERLF. In full, the CDR3 reads CTCSADQVSNERLFF.

To note about this clone: All gene names here are mouse names. The read ends 1 residue shy of where the CDR3 ends; the end is completed using the germline J gene. The chain joins TRBV16 to TRBJ1-1, with D hard to call. Germline assignment: CDR1 SGHSA and CDR2 FRNQAP. Trimming took off 0 bases at V and 4 bases at J, with 6 bases between the two ends. The CDR3 is made up of 13 amino acids. The DNA read from the CDR3 is TGTGCAAGCAGCTTAGATGGGAGCACAGAAGTCTTC. This encodes CASSLDGSTEVF. The entire CDR3 sequence reads CASSLDGSTEVFF.

A note on this clone: Gene names denote mouse genes. The read terminates 1 residue ahead of where the CDR3 ends, so the germline J gene completes it. This chain uses TRBV29 with TRBJ2-5; D is undetermined. The germline gives CDR1 MSHET, CDR2 SYDVDS. V lost 7 bases, J lost 6 bases, and 2 bases lay in between. This CDR3 has 9 residues. Partial CDR3 DNA: TGTGCTAGCAAGGACACCCAGTAC. Amino acids: CASKDTQY. The entire CDR3 reads CASKDTQYF.

Remarks on this clone: Genes and germline are mouse. The read terminates 1 residue ahead of where the CDR3 ends, so the germline J gene completes it. The chain recombines TRBV30 with TRBJ2-7; D gene ambiguous. Trimming cost V 6 bases and J 2 bases, with 5 bases left between them. Per the germline V gene, CDR1 is SQVVS and CDR2 is ANEGSEA. The CDR3 totals 10 residues. The chain's CDR3 is CSSGTYEQYF. The DNA read from the CDR3 is TGTAGTTCCGGGACCTATGAACAGTAC.